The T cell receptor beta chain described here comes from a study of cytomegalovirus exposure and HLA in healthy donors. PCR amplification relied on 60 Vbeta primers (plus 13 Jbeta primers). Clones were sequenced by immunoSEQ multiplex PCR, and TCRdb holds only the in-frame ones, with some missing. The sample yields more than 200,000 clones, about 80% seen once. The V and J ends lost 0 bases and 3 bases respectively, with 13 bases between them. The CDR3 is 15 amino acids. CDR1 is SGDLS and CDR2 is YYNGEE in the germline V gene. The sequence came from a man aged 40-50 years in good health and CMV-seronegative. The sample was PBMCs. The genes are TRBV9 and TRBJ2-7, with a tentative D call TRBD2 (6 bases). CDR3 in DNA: TGTGCCAGCAGCGTAGGTCCTAGCGCCCACTACGAGCAGTACTTC. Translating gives CASSVGPSAHYEQYF.